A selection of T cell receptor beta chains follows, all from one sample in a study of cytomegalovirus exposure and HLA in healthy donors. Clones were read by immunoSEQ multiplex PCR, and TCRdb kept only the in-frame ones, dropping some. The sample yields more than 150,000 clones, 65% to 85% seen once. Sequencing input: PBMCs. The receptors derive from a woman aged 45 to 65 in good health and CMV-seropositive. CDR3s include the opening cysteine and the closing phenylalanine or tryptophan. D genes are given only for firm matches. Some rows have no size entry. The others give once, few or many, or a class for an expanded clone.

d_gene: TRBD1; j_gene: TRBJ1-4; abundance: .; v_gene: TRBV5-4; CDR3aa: CASSKGQSNEKLFF; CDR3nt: TGTGCCAGCAGCAAGGGACAGAGTAATGAAAAACTGTTTTTT
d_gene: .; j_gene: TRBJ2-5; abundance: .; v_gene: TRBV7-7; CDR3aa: CASSLGGHHQETQYF; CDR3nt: TGTGCTAGCAGCTTAGGGGGACACCACCAAGAGACCCAGTACTTC
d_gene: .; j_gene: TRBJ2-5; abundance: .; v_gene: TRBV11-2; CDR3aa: CASSLERSETQYF; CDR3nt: TGTGCCAGCAGCTTAGAGCGTTCGGAGACCCAGTACTTC
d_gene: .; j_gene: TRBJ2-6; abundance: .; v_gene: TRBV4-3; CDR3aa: CASSQAQRASGANGLTF; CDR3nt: TGCGCCAGCAGCCAAGCCCAGCGGGCCTCTGGGGCCAACGGCCTGACTTTC
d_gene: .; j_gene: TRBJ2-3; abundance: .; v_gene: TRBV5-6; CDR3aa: CASSLEDYSRGDTQYF; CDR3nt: TGTGCCAGCAGCCTTGAGGACTATTCAAGGGGAGATACGCAGTATTTT
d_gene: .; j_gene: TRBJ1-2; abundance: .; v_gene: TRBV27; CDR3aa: CAGSPRTETNYGYTF; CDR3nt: TGTGCCGGCAGTCCCCGGACAGAGACTAACTATGGCTACACCTTC
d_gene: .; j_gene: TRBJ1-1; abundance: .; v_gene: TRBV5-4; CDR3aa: CASSLGGGGSETEAFF; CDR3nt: TGTGCCAGCAGCTTGGGTGGGGGAGGGAGTGAGACTGAAGCTTTCTTT
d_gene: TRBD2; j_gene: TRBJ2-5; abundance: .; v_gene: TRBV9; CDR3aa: CATAPGLAGVETQYF; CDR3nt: TGTGCCACCGCTCCCGGACTAGCGGGAGTGGAGACCCAGTACTTC
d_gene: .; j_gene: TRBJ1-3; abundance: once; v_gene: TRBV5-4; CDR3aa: CASSPDKSGNTIYF; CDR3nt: TGTGCCAGCAGCCCGGACAAGTCTGGAAACACCATATATTTT
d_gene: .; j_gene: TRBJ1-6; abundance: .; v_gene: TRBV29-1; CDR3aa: CSVSWGQNNSPLHF; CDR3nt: TGCAGCGTTTCTTGGGGGCAGAATAATTCACCCCTCCACTTT
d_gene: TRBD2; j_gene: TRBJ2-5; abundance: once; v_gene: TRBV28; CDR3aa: CASSLAGAETQYF; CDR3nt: TGTGCCAGCTCCCTAGCGGGAGCGGAGACCCAGTACTTC
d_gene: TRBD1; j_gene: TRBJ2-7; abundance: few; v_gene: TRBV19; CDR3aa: CASSPRTGAGEQYF; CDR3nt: TGTGCCAGTAGTCCTCGGACAGGGGCCGGGGAGCAGTACTTC
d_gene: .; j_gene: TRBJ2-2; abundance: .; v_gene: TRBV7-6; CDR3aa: CASSLAQGGGELFF; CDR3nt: TGTGCCAGCAGCTTAGCCCAGGGAGGCGGGGAGCTGTTTTTT
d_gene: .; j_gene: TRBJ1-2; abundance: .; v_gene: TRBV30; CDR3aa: CAWSGRVSRGYGYTF; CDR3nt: TGTGCCTGGAGTGGCCGGGTGAGCAGGGGATATGGCTACACCTTC
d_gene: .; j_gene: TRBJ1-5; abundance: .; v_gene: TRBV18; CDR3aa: CASSPNSNQPQHF; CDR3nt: TGTGCCAGCTCACCTAATAGCAATCAGCCCCAGCATTTT
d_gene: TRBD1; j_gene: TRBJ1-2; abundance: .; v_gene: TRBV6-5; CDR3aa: CASSPSGQENYGYTF; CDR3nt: TGTGCCAGCAGTCCCTCCGGACAGGAGAACTATGGCTACACCTTC
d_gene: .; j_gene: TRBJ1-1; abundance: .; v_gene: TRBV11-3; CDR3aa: CASRSTAGATEAFF; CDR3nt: TGTGCCAGCAGGTCTACGGCGGGGGCCACTGAAGCTTTCTTT
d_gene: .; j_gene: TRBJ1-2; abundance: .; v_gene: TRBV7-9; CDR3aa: CASSLDSSVHYGYTF; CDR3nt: TGTGCCAGCAGCTTAGACTCGTCCGTACACTATGGCTACACCTTC
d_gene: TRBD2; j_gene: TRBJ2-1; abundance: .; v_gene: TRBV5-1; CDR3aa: CASSLVPGGNEQFF; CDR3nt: TGCGCCAGCAGCTTGGTTCCGGGGGGCAATGAGCAGTTCTTC
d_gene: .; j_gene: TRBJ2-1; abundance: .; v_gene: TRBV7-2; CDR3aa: CASSLSTNEQFF; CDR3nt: TGTGCCAGCAGCTTATCGACTAATGAGCAGTTCTTC
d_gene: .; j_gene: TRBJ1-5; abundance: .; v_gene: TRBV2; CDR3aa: CASSNTQGYNQPQHF; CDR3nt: TGTGCCAGCAGTAATACACAGGGCTACAATCAGCCCCAGCATTTT
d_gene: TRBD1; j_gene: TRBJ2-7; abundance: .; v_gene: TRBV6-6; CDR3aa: CASRTAGTGIHEQYF; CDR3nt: TGTGCCAGCAGAACCGCCGGGACAGGGATACACGAGCAGTACTTC
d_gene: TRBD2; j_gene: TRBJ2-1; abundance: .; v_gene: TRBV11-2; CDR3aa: CASSQGGLAGVDNEQFF; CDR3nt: TGTGCCAGCAGCCAGGGGGGGCTAGCGGGAGTTGATAATGAGCAGTTCTTC
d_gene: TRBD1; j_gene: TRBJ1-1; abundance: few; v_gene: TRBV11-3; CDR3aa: CASSPDRAFTEAFF; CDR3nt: TGTGCCAGCAGCCCGGACAGGGCGTTCACTGAAGCTTTCTTT
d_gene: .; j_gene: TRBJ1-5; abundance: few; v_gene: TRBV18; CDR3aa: CASSPPDNPGRPQHF; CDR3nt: TGTGCCAGCTCACCACCGGACAACCCCGGCAGGCCCCAGCATTTT
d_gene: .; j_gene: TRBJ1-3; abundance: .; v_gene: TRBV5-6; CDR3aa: CASSPSEGAGNTIYF; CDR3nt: TGTGCCAGCAGCCCCAGCGAGGGGGCTGGAAACACCATATATTTT
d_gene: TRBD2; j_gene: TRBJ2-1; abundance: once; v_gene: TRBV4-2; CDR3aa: CASSQASGGTEDNEQFF; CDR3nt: TGTGCCAGCAGCCAAGCTTCGGGAGGGACCGAAGACAATGAGCAGTTCTTC
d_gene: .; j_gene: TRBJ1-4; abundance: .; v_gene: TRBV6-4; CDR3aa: CARVEANEKLFF; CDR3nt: TGTGCCAGGGTTGAGGCTAATGAAAAACTGTTTTTT
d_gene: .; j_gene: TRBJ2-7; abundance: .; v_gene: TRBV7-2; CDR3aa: CASSLGGQNSYEQYF; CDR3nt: TGTGCCAGCAGCTTAGGTGGGCAGAACTCCTACGAGCAGTACTTC
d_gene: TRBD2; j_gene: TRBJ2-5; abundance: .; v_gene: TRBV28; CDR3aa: CASSPLGLAGETQYF; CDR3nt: TGTGCCAGCAGCCCTCTGGGACTAGCGGGAGAGACCCAGTACTTC
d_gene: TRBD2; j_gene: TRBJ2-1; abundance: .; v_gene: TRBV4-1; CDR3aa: CASSQEGSGVGSYNEQFF; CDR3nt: TGCGCCAGCAGCCAAGAAGGAAGCGGGGTAGGCTCCTACAATGAGCAGTTCTTC
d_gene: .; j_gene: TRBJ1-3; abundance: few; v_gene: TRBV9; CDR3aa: CASSQGQLSSGNTIYF; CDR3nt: TGTGCCAGCAGCCAGGGGCAGCTAAGCTCTGGAAACACCATATATTTT
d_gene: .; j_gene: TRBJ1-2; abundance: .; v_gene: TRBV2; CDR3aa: CASSDRVYYGYTF; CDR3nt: TGTGCCAGCAGTGACAGGGTTTACTATGGCTACACCTTC
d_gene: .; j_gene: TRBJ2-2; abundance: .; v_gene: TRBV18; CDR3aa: CASSPYLSETGTGELFF; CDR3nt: TGTGCCAGCTCCCCCTACCTTAGCGAGACCGGGACCGGGGAGCTGTTTTTT
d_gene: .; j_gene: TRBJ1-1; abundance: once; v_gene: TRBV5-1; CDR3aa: CASSSDMNTEAFF; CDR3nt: TGCGCCAGCAGCTCAGACATGAACACTGAAGCTTTCTTT
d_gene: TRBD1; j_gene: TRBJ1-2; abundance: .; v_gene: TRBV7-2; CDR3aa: CASSLDRGRGGYTF; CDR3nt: TGTGCCAGCAGCCTGGACAGGGGGAGGGGGGGCTACACCTTC
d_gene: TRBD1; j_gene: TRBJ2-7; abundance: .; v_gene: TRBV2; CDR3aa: CASSEETGAYEQYF; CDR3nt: TGTGCCAGCAGTGAGGAAACAGGGGCCTACGAGCAGTACTTC
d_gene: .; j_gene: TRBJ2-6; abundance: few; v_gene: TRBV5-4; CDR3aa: CASSLISTGRFSGANVLTF; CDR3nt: TGTGCCAGCAGCTTGATTTCGACAGGTAGATTCTCTGGGGCCAACGTCCTGACTTTC
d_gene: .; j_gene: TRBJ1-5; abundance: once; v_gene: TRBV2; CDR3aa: CASSVQGYSNQPQHF; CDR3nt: TGTGCCAGCAGTGTACAGGGTTATAGCAATCAGCCCCAGCATTTT
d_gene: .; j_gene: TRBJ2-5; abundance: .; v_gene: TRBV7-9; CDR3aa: CASSPSETQYF; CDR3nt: TGTGCCAGCAGCCCGTCCGAGACCCAGTACTTC
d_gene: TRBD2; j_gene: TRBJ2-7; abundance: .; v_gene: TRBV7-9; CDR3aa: CASSSAIAGAYEQYF; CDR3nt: TGTGCCAGCAGCTCAGCTATAGCGGGCGCCTACGAGCAGTACTTC
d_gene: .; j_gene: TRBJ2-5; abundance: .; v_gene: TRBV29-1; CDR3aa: CSVRRGETQYF; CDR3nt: TGCAGCGTCCGCCGGGGGGAGACCCAGTACTTC
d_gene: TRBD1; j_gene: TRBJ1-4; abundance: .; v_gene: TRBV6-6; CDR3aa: CASRDAGQNEKLFF; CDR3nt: TGTGCCAGCAGGGACGCGGGACAGAATGAAAAACTGTTTTTT
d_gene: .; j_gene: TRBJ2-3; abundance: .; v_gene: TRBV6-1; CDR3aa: CASSYNRGTDTQYF; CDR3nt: TGTGCCAGCAGTTATAACAGGGGCACAGATACGCAGTATTTT
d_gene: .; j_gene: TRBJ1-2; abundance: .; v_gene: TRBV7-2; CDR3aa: CASSLDAAAGYGYTF; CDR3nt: TGTGCCAGCAGCTTAGATGCCGCCGCGGGCTATGGCTACACCTTC
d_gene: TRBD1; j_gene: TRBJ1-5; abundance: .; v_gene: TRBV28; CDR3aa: CASSRYRGLEPQHF; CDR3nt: TGTGCCAGCAGCCGATACAGGGGGCTAGAGCCCCAGCATTTT
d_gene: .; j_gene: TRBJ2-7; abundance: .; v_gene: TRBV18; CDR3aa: CASSTRGYEQYF; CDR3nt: TGTGCCAGCTCAACAAGGGGTTACGAGCAGTACTTC
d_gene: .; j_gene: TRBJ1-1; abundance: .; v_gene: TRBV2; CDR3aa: CASIGGLLGTEAFF; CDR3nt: TGTGCCAGCATTGGGGGCCTCCTGGGCACTGAAGCTTTCTTT
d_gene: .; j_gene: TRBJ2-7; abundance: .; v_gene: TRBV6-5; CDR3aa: CASSYSPQGGYEQYF; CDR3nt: TGTGCCAGCAGTTACTCGCCACAGGGAGGGTACGAGCAGTACTTC
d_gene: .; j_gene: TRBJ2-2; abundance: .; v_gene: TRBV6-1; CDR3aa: CASSEMYGVDTGELFF; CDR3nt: TGTGCCAGCAGTGAAATGTACGGGGTCGACACCGGGGAGCTGTTTTTT
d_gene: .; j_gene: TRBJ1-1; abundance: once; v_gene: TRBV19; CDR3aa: CASSPGYTEAFF; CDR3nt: TGTGCCAGTAGTCCGGGGTACACTGAAGCTTTCTTT
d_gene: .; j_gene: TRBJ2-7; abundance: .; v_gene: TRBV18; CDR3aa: CAIIIRGLHEQYF; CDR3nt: TGTGCCATCATCATTAGAGGTCTTCACGAGCAGTACTTC
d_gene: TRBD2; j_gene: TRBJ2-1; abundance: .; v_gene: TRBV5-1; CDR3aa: CASTSGGGSYNEQFF; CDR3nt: TGCGCCAGCACCTCGGGGGGGGGCTCCTACAATGAGCAGTTCTTC
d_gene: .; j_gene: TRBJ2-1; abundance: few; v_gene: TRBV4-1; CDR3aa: CASSPPSLVWKSNEQFF; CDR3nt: TGCGCCAGCAGCCCCCCCTCACTAGTTTGGAAGTCCAATGAGCAGTTCTTC